The 18 T cell receptor beta chains presented below share a single source sample, sequenced in a study of T cell responses to AZD1222 COVID-19 vaccine. The method was immunoSEQ multiplex PCR; TCRdb's version includes in-frame clones alone and lacks a portion of them. The table lists around 78,000 clones, roughly 88% of them singletons. Specimen: peripheral blood, collected 28 days after the second AZD1222 dose. All receptors come from an adult who received the AZD1222 COVID-19 vaccine.

The CDR3 sequence is CASSLRAYGYTF. CDR3 in DNA: TGTGCCAGCAGTCTAAGGGCCTATGGCTACACCTTC. The chain combines TRBV28 with TRBJ1-2; D is ambiguous. Trimming removed 5 bases at V and 4 bases at J, with 8 bases between. CDR3 length: 12 residues. The germline V gene encodes CDR1 MDHEN and CDR2 SYDVKM.

The chain is built from TRBV14 and TRBJ1-6, with 10 bases identical to TRBD1. Germline CDR1 SGHDN, CDR2 FVKESK. V lost 4 bases, J lost 7 bases, and 4 bases stayed unmatched. The CDR3 length is 15 residues. The CDR3: CASSLRTGGNSPLHF. In nucleotides, the CDR3 is TGTGCCAGCAGCCTTCGGACAGGGGGGAATTCACCCCTCCACTTT.

The genes are TRBV7-9 and TRBJ2-1; 15 nucleotides line up with TRBD2. V gave up 5 bases and J gave up 9 bases; unmatched junction bases: 5. The CDR3 has 15 residues. Germline V gene lookup returns CDR1 SEHNR and CDR2 FQNEAQ (reference sequence). In DNA form, the CDR3 reads TGTGCCAGCAGCATTAGGACTAGCGGGGGGGTTGAGCAGTTCTTC. Amino acid sequence: CASSIRTSGGVEQFF.

A single count supports this clone. The DNA of the CDR3 is TGTGCCAGCGACAGGGGGCCGAGCAATCAGCCCCAGCATTTT. It translates to CASDRGPSNQPQHF. The chain couples TRBV9 to TRBJ1-5, with TRBD1 identical over 10 bases. The CDR3 contains 14 residues. Germline V gene lookup returns CDR1 SGDLS and CDR2 YYNGEE. The trim removed 7 bases at V and 1 base at J, leaving 2 bases unmatched.

The chain has TRBV6-5 and TRBJ1-2; no definite D call. The V and J ends lost 6 bases and 1 base respectively, with 12 bases between them. From germline, CDR1 is MNHEY and CDR2 SVGAGI. CDR3 length equals 14 residues. In DNA, the CDR3 is TGTGCCAGCAGGACTGAAGGCCTTAACTATGGCTACACCTTC. Translation gives CASRTEGLNYGYTF.

The rearrangement uses TRBV7-3 and TRBJ2-5; weak D call: TRBD2 (6 bases). The CDR3 has 14 amino acids. CDR1 SGHTA and CDR2 FQGTGA come from the germline V gene. V lost 5 bases and J 4 bases, leaving 14 bases between the germline ends. The CDR3, as DNA: TGTGCCAGCAGCCCCCGGGAGCGGCCAGAGACCCAGTACTTC. This encodes CASSPRERPETQYF.

This clone was found a few times. The genes are TRBV6-1 and TRBJ1-2; no firm D call. V was clipped by 1 base and J by 6 bases, with 15 bases between them. CDR3 length equals 15 residues. The V gene's germline CDR1 is MNHNS and CDR2 SASEGT. The CDR3 DNA follows: TGTGCCAGCAGTGAAGACCCATGGCGGTTGAATGGCTACACCTTC. Translation: CASSEDPWRLNGYTF.

The rearrangement links TRBV7-9 to TRBJ2-1; TRBD1 or TRBD2 may be the D gene (5 bases each). Germline V gene lookup returns CDR1 SEHNR and CDR2 FQNEAQ (reference sequence). Trimming took off 3 bases at V and 5 bases at J, with 11 bases between the two ends. The CDR3 length is 14 residues. For the CDR3, the DNA is TGTGCCAGCAGCTTGGACGGGGCCAACAATGAGCAGTTCTTC. Translation gives CASSLDGANNEQFF. Complete variable domain (other parts from reference TRBV7-9 and TRBJ2-1): DTGVSQNPRHKITKRGQNVTFRCDPISEHNRLYWYRQTLGQGPEFLTYFQNEAQLEKSRLLSDRFSAERPKGSFSTLEIQRTEQGDSAMYLCASSLDGANNEQFFGPGTRLTVL.

The chain carries TRBV7-2 and TRBJ2-7; D is undetermined. CDR1 SGHTA and CDR2 FQGNSA come from the germline V gene. The ends were cut back, 1 base at V and 2 bases at J, with 9 bases in the middle. CDR3 length equals 14 residues. This chain's CDR3 is CASSLDLVAYEQYF. Written as DNA, the CDR3 is TGTGCCAGCAGCTTAGACCTAGTGGCCTACGAGCAGTACTTC.

The chain joins TRBV18 to TRBJ2-5; D ambiguous. V was pared by 2 bases and J by 2 bases, with 9 bases between. This CDR3 is built from 14 residues. Per germline, CDR1 KGHSH and CDR2 LQKENI. Here the CDR3 reads CASSPGVGQETQYF. The CDR3 nucleotides read TGTGCCAGCTCACCAGGGGTGGGGCAAGAGACCCAGTACTTC.

This rearrangement joins TRBV28 to TRBJ1-1, with a weak D call TRBD1 (5 bases). The germline V gene has CDR1 MDHEN and CDR2 SYDVKM. The CDR3 sequence is 15 residues long. V dropped 1 base and J dropped 6 bases, with 15 bases sitting between them. The CDR3 here is CASSLSVGGDPEAFF. Written as DNA, the CDR3 is TGTGCCAGCAGTTTATCGGTCGGAGGGGATCCTGAAGCTTTCTTT. The entire variable domain, with the rest obtained from reference TRBV28 and TRBJ1-1, is as follows: DVKVTQSSRYLVKRTGEKVFLECVQDMDHENMFWYRQDPGLGLRLIYFSYDVKMKEKGDIPEGYSVSREKKERFSLILESASTNQTSMYLCASSLSVGGDPEAFFGQGTRLTVV.

The J gene is TRBJ2-3, the V gene TRBV24-1; 8 bases line up with TRBD1. V dropped 1 base and J dropped 2; count of bases not matched to a gene: 10. CDR3 length: 18 amino acids. CDR1 and CDR2 (germline): KGHDR, SFDVKD. The CDR3 reads CATSDFGTGYINTDTQYF. CDR3 bases: TGTGCCACCAGTGATTTCGGGACAGGCTATATCAACACAGATACGCAGTATTTT.

The chain uses TRBV6-5 and TRBJ1-1, with D possibly matching TRBD1 (5 bases). This CDR3 comprises 14 residues. From germline, CDR1 is MNHEY and CDR2 SVGAGI. With 8 bases removed from V and 1 base from J, the gap between germline ends came to 14 bases. The CDR3 here is CASRRASKNTEAFF. The CDR3 DNA reads TGTGCCAGCCGCAGGGCCTCAAAGAACACTGAAGCTTTCTTT.

V usage is TRBV18 and J usage is TRBJ2-5, with D tentatively TRBD2 (5 bases). CDR1 and CDR2 from the germline V gene are KGHSH and LQKENI. Trimming shortened V by 3 bases and J by 1 base, and 18 bases separated the two germline ends. This CDR3 is 17 amino acids long. The CDR3 region is CASSPTPSTRAQETQYF. DNA of the CDR3: TGTGCCAGCTCACCCACTCCGTCTACTAGAGCCCAAGAGACCCAGTACTTC.

The V call is TRBV11-1, the J call TRBJ1-1; D ambiguous. The CDR3 extends over 14 amino acids. CDR1 is SGHAT, CDR2 FQDESV, per germline (reference sequence). V dropped 6 bases and J dropped 1 base, with 12 bases sitting between them. The CDR3: CASRDHRENTEAFF. CDR3 DNA: TGTGCCAGCAGGGATCACCGGGAGAACACTGAAGCTTTCTTT.

V and J are TRBV5-5 and TRBJ1-2; D remains ambiguous. V was shortened by 1 base and J by 1 base, with 14 bases between the two germline ends. Germline V lookup: CDR1 SGHKS, CDR2 YYEKEE (reference sequence). This CDR3 is 16 amino acids long. This CDR3 reads CASSLSPYLDNYGYTF. DNA of the CDR3: TGTGCCAGCAGCTTGTCGCCATACCTAGATAACTATGGCTACACCTTC.

V and J are TRBV6-5 and TRBJ2-1; D gene uncertain. Germline V gives CDR1 MNHEY, CDR2 SVGAGI. The CDR3 contains 12 residues. Trimming took off 6 bases at V and 8 bases at J, with 11 bases between the two ends. The DNA for the CDR3 is TGTGCCAGCAGCCCACCGGACGATGAGCAGTTCTTC. Its translation: CASSPPDDEQFF.

By frequency in the sample, this clone is medium-sized. V is TRBV5-4 and J is TRBJ2-2, with a possible D match to TRBD2 (5 bases). CDR3 length: 14 amino acids. V dropped 0 bases and J dropped 6 bases, with 9 bases sitting between them. Germline V lookup: CDR1 SGHNT, CDR2 YYREEE (reference sequence). The DNA for the CDR3 is TGTGCCAGCAGCTTGGGGGTCGGGGCCGGGGAGCTGTTTTTT. The encoded protein is CASSLGVGAGELFF.